This record looks at one TCR beta chain sequence and its context. Participating donors were healthy, HIV-negative adults free of recent acute infections or vaccinations. Nashville, Tennessee was home to all donors, who were Caucasian adults. Samples left unsorted employed around 92 million PBMCs for genomic DNA. The CDR3 has 17 residues. CDR1 and CDR2 from the germline V gene are SGHTA and FQGNSA. V trimming: 4 bases; J trimming: 4 bases; junction bases outside the gene matches: 14. Per the authors' pipeline: ImmunoSEQ output held junction-only sequences without quality scores, so filtering differed. Some clones are missing from TCRdb's copy, which holds only in-frame ones; the method was immunoSEQ multiplex PCR. V and J calls and clone size are those listed in that table; D and trimming were worked out from the DNA. Of about 470,000 clones listed, around 79% are singletons. This sample is drawn from a study of shared clonotypes between healthy human individuals.

The gene calls are TRBV7-2 and TRBJ1-2; 8 bases map to TRBD1. This receptor was obtained from a middle-aged woman in good health. Some clones in this sample may be carry-over from other donors' samples. Specimen: PBMCs. Here the CDR3 reads CASSSRSTGAASYGYTF. The DNA of the CDR3 is TGTGCCAGCAGCTCCCGATCGACAGGGGCGGCCTCCTATGGCTACACCTTC.